The 23 T cell receptor beta chains presented below share a single source sample, sequenced in a study of human T cells and chemical hapten exposure. One entry per CDR3 protein, called by TCRdb with MiXCR from the RACE reads. Among approximately 370,000 distinct CDR3 sequences, about 5.4% were seen once, and the ten largest hold about 8.2%. Time point given: pre-sensitization, week 0. Treatment here: therapeutic diphenylcyclopropenone sensitization with weekly scalp DPC. The sample was whole blood, taken in connection with sensitization to the hapten diphenylcyclopropenone (DPC). These receptors were collected from a woman under 30 with alopecia areata. Some clones in this sample may be carry-over from other donors' samples.

Ten or more counts support this clonotype. The gene calls are TRBV9 and TRBJ2-7; possibly TRBD1 for D (7 bases). The CDR3 covers 14 residues. Trimming shortened V by 4 bases and J by 2 bases, and 13 bases separated the two germline ends. Germline V lookup: CDR1 SGDLS, CDR2 YYNGEE. The CDR3 DNA follows: TGTGCCAGCAGCCCCGCGGGACAGACCTACGAGCAGTACTTC. Amino acid sequence: CASSPAGQTYEQYF.

In its sample, this clonotype was seen many times. The chain couples TRBV4-1 to TRBJ2-5; 10 bases fit TRBD2. This CDR3 comprises 16 residues. Germline CDR1 reads MGHRA; CDR2 reads YSYEKL. Losses at the gene ends were 0 bases for V and 5 bases for J; bases not matched to a gene: 6. CDR3 coding DNA: TGCGCCAGCAGCCAAGATTCACTAGCGGGGTGGGAGACCCAGTACTTC. Translating gives CASSQDSLAGWETQYF.

This clonotype was observed many times. The V call is TRBV6-2 or TRBV6-3, the J call TRBJ2-1; D tentatively fits TRBD1 or TRBD2 (5 bases each). Germline values: CDR1 MNHEY, CDR2 SVGEGT. Trimming took 6 bases from V and 9 from J, leaving 9 bases between them. The CDR3 runs 11 residues. The CDR3, as DNA: TGTGCCAGCAGCTGGGGGTCTGAGCAGTTCTTC. This encodes CASSWGSEQFF.

This clonotype occurred a few times. This chain links TRBV14 with TRBJ1-1; weak D call: TRBD1 (6 bases). The CDR3 totals 15 residues. Trimming pared 4 bases from V and 3 bases from J, leaving 15 bases between. Germline V gives CDR1 SGHDN, CDR2 FVKESK. The CDR3 nucleotides read TGTGCCAGCAGCCCCGGGACAAAGGGGTACACTGAAGCTTTCTTT. Its protein product is CASSPGTKGYTEAFF.

The sample holds many counts of this clonotype. The genes are TRBV20-1 and TRBJ2-7, with D possibly being TRBD1 (5 bases). Between the trimmed V and J ends, which lost 3 bases and 4 bases, there was a span of 13 bases. The CDR3 totals 13 residues. Germline V gives CDR1 DFQATT, CDR2 SNEGSKA (reference sequence). The CDR3 DNA follows: TGCAGTGCTAGGGGTGGGCAGGGATACGAGCAGTACTTC. Translating gives CSARGGQGYEQYF.

This clonotype was recorded many times. The chain joins TRBV7-2 to TRBJ2-1; D perhaps matches TRBD2 (6 bases). This CDR3 comprises 12 residues. Germline V gives CDR1 SGHTA, CDR2 FQGNSA. Between the trimmed V and J ends, which lost 5 bases and 13 bases, there was a span of 15 bases. The CDR3: CASSVLRDFQFF. As DNA, the CDR3 is TGTGCCAGCAGCGTACTCCGGGACTTCCAGTTCTTC.

This clonotype was observed a handful of times. This chain connects TRBV4-3 to TRBJ2-1, with 8 nucleotides matching TRBD2. The germline gives CDR1 LGHNA, CDR2 YSLEER. V was clipped by 1 base and J by 10 bases; unmatched bases: 15. This CDR3 has 17 amino acids. CDR3: CASSQVVPGLVGGEQFF. CDR3 DNA sequence: TGCGCCAGCAGCCAAGTCGTTCCGGGACTAGTGGGGGGAGAGCAGTTCTTC.

At least ten counts were recorded for this clonotype. The V call is TRBV28, the J call TRBJ2-7; no clear D. Between the trimmed V and J ends, which lost 1 base and 11 bases, there was a span of 9 bases. CDR3 size: 11 residues. Germline values: CDR1 MDHEN, CDR2 SYDVKM. The CDR3 DNA reads as TGTGCCAGCAGTTTATCCCGTGAGGAGTACTTC. It translates to CASSLSREEYF.

This clonotype was recorded many times. The J gene is TRBJ1-4, the V gene TRBV27, with 8 bases matching TRBD1. Germline V CDR1 and CDR2: MNHEY, SMNVEV (reference sequence). Losses at the gene ends were 6 bases for V and 5 bases for J; bases not matched to a gene: 5. The CDR3 runs 14 residues. The CDR3 sequence: CASRRTGKNEKLFF. In DNA, the CDR3 is TGTGCCAGCAGGAGGACAGGGAAAAATGAAAAACTGTTTTTT.

The table lists this clonotype with many counts. The rearrangement uses TRBV5-1 and TRBJ2-3; maybe TRBD2 (6 bases). Trimming took off 0 bases at V and 4 bases at J, with 9 bases between the two ends. The CDR3 is 14 amino acids. Germline V lookup: CDR1 SGHRS, CDR2 YFSETQ. CDR3 bases: TGCGCCAGCAGCTTGGGGGAGGCGGCAGATACGCAGTATTTT. Its protein is CASSLGEAADTQYF.

V usage is TRBV6-5 and J usage is TRBJ2-3, with TRBD2 matching over 7 bases. Germline CDR1 is MNHEY and CDR2 is SVGAGI. The ends lost 6 bases at V and 5 bases at J; junction bases unmatched: 8. The CDR3 runs to 14 residues. CDR3 sequence reads: CASSLAAPQDTQYF. Written as DNA, the CDR3 is TGTGCCAGCAGCCTAGCGGCGCCACAAGATACGCAGTATTTT.

This clonotype was counted only a few times. The chain joins TRBV20-1 to TRBJ1-6; tentative D call: TRBD1 (6 bases). Per germline, CDR1 DFQATT and CDR2 SNEGSKA (reference sequence). Trimming left V 4 bases short and J 6 bases short, with 10 bases between. This CDR3 spans 13 amino acids. CDR3 sequence reads: CSAKDRLNSPLHF. CDR3 DNA: TGCAGTGCTAAGGACAGACTTAATTCACCCCTCCACTTT.

This clonotype was detected only a few times. The chain joins TRBV15 to TRBJ1-1; D perhaps matches TRBD1 (6 bases). Trimming removed 5 bases at V and 4 bases at J, with 11 bases between. The CDR3 consists of 13 residues. The germline V gene has CDR1 LNHNV and CDR2 YYDKDF (reference sequence). The CDR3 is CATSEGGTTEAFF. The CDR3 DNA reads as TGTGCCACCAGCGAGGGGGGTACCACTGAAGCTTTCTTT.

J is TRBJ2-3 and V is TRBV11-1; no definite D call. The CDR3 sequence is 13 residues long. Germline assignment: CDR1 SGHAT and CDR2 FQDESV (reference sequence). Trimming removed 0 bases at V and 7 bases at J, with 8 bases between. DNA of the CDR3: TGTGCCAGCAGCTTAGCGCCGGTGAATACGCAGTATTTT. This translates into CASSLAPVNTQYF.

This clonotype has a handful of counts. V and J are TRBV24-1 and TRBJ2-2, with D possibly matching TRBD2 (5 bases). This CDR3 has 15 residues. The ends were cut back, 2 bases at V and 5 bases at J, with 11 bases in the middle. The germline CDR1 and CDR2 sequences are KGHDR and SFDVKD. The CDR3 region is CATSDSGRDTGELFF. Written as DNA, the CDR3 is TGTGCCACCAGTGATTCGGGGAGAGATACCGGGGAGCTGTTTTTT.

This clonotype came up many times. The chain has TRBV5-6 and TRBJ2-3, with D maybe TRBD2 (6 bases). Deletions cut 3 bases from V and 4 bases from J, with 24 bases between. The CDR3 is 18 amino acids. Germline values: CDR1 SGHDT, CDR2 YYEEEE. As DNA, the CDR3 is TGTGCCAGCAGCTCTGTCCTTTACCTCGGAGGGGAGGCAGATACGCAGTATTTT. It translates to CASSSVLYLGGEADTQYF.

This clonotype was detected ten times or more. The chain has TRBV6-2 or TRBV6-3 and TRBJ2-1; 16 positions agree with TRBD2. V was pared by 0 bases and J by 1 base, with 6 bases of the junction left unmatched. The CDR3 has 20 amino acids. Germline CDR1 MNHEY, CDR2 SVGEGT. The CDR3 sequence is CASSYSRGLAGGRSYNEQFF. For the CDR3, the DNA is TGTGCCAGCAGTTACTCCCGGGGACTAGCGGGGGGGAGGTCCTACAATGAGCAGTTCTTC.

This chain connects TRBV7-9 to TRBJ2-1; 7 nucleotides align to TRBD2. Germline CDR1 SEHNR, CDR2 FQNEAQ (reference sequence). The CDR3 consists of 14 residues. The V gene end was trimmed by 5 bases and the J gene end by 8 bases; junction bases not matched to a gene: 9. The CDR3 DNA follows: TGTGCCAGCAGCCCTGGGGGGGGTCAGGATGAGCAGTTCTTC. It encodes CASSPGGGQDEQFF.

This clonotype was counted between two and nine times. The chain recombines TRBV21-1 with TRBJ2-4; TRBD1 is taken as the D call from the table, unchecked against the DNA. TRBV21-1 is listed as a pseudogene. This CDR3 is 18 amino acids long. In DNA form, the CDR3 reads TGTGCCAGCACCCCCGACAGCCGCCTATCGTGGCCTATAAACATTCAGTACTTC. Protein sequence: CASTPDSRLSWPINIQYF.

This clonotype has ten or more counts. This chain connects TRBV20-1 to TRBJ2-7; possible D gene TRBD2, 5 bases. V was cut by 2 bases and J by 1 base, with 12 bases left in between. The germline V gene has CDR1 DFQATT and CDR2 SNEGSKA (reference sequence). The CDR3 spans 14 residues. The CDR3 DNA is TGCAGTGCTAGATCACTCGGGGATTCCTACGAGCAGTACTTC. This gives the protein CSARSLGDSYEQYF.

CDR3 DNA sequence: TGTGCCACCAGTGATTTTTTTAGCGGGGAAAGCACAGATACGCAGTATTTT. It yields the protein CATSDFFSGESTDTQYF. The rearrangement uses TRBV24-1 and TRBJ2-3; 8 bases align to TRBD2. Per the germline V gene, CDR1 is KGHDR and CDR2 is SFDVKD. V trimming: 1 base; J trimming: 0 bases; junction bases outside the gene matches: 5. CDR3 length equals 17 residues.

The table lists this clonotype with a few counts. The chain combines TRBV10-3 with TRBJ2-5; TRBD2 aligns across 8 bases. The germline gives CDR1 ENHRY, CDR2 SYGVKD. CDR3 length equals 15 residues. After removal of 5 bases from V and 5 bases from J, the junction contained 10 bases not matched to a gene. DNA for the CDR3: TGTGCCATCAGTTCCGGGACTAGGCCGGCCGAGACCCAGTACTTC. It yields the protein CAISSGTRPAETQYF.

The rearrangement uses TRBV5-6 and TRBJ2-5, with D maybe TRBD1 (5 bases). Germline loops: CDR1 SGHDT, CDR2 YYEEEE. The CDR3 covers 14 residues. V lost 2 bases, J lost 1 base, and 9 bases lay in between. The CDR3 sequence is CASSFVTVQETQYF. The CDR3, as DNA: TGTGCCAGCAGCTTCGTGACAGTCCAAGAGACCCAGTACTTC.